The rows below give T cell receptor beta chains drawn from one sample of a study of shared clonotypes between healthy human individuals. Clones were sequenced by immunoSEQ multiplex PCR, and TCRdb holds only the in-frame ones, with some missing. The sample includes some 690,000 clones, about 90% of them seen just once. Sequences were obtained from memory CD8+ T cells from PBMCs. The source of these receptors is a man aged 18 to 29 in good health. Some clones in this sample may be carry-over from other donors' samples. Each CDR3 is given with its conserved first and last residue. The order of the fields is clone size, J gene, D gene, V gene, CDR3 DNA, CDR3 protein. The D gene is left open where the match is weak. Only part of the rows carry a size: once, few, many, or a class if the clone is expanded.

clone_size: -; j_call: TRBJ2-2; d_call: TRBD1; v_call: TRBV27; cdr3_nt: TGTGCCAGCAGTTTCGGGACAGGGTCCGGCGGGGAGCTGTTTTTT; cdr3_aa: CASSFGTGSGGELFF
clone_size: -; j_call: TRBJ2-7; d_call: -; v_call: TRBV30; cdr3_nt: TGTGCCTGGAGTCACGGACGGGGGGAGCAGTACTTC; cdr3_aa: CAWSHGRGEQYF
clone_size: -; j_call: TRBJ2-1; d_call: TRBD2; v_call: TRBV10-3; cdr3_nt: TGTGCCATCCGTACTAGCGGGACTCCCTACTCCTACAATGAGCAGTTCTTC; cdr3_aa: CAIRTSGTPYSYNEQFF
clone_size: -; j_call: TRBJ1-5; d_call: -; v_call: TRBV7-6; cdr3_nt: TGTGCCAGCAGCTTAATGGGTTCCAATCAGCCCCAGCATTTT; cdr3_aa: CASSLMGSNQPQHF
clone_size: once; j_call: TRBJ2-1; d_call: TRBD2; v_call: TRBV29-1; cdr3_nt: TGCAGCGCCAAAAAACTAGCGGGAGTTCTGAATGAGCAGTTCTTC; cdr3_aa: CSAKKLAGVLNEQFF
clone_size: -; j_call: TRBJ2-3; d_call: TRBD1; v_call: TRBV2; cdr3_nt: TGTGCCAGCATTGGGACAGGGCACTCTAGCACAGATACGCAGTATTTT; cdr3_aa: CASIGTGHSSTDTQYF
clone_size: -; j_call: TRBJ1-3; d_call: -; v_call: TRBV2; cdr3_nt: TGTGCCAGCAGTGAAGCTTCCTTATTTGGAAACACCATATATTTT; cdr3_aa: CASSEASLFGNTIYF
clone_size: -; j_call: TRBJ1-2; d_call: -; v_call: TRBV4-1; cdr3_nt: TGCGCCAGCAGCCAATGGACAGCCTATGGCTACACCTTC; cdr3_aa: CASSQWTAYGYTF
clone_size: -; j_call: TRBJ2-5; d_call: -; v_call: TRBV7-2; cdr3_nt: TGTGCCAGCAGCTTAGGGGTGGCGGTTACTCCCGAGGAGACCCAGTACTTC; cdr3_aa: CASSLGVAVTPEETQYF
clone_size: -; j_call: TRBJ2-1; d_call: -; v_call: TRBV28; cdr3_nt: TGTGCCAGCAGTCCGATCGCAGGGACTTACAATGAGCAGTTCTTC; cdr3_aa: CASSPIAGTYNEQFF
clone_size: -; j_call: TRBJ1-1; d_call: -; v_call: TRBV5-1; cdr3_nt: TGCGCCAGCAGCTTCACAGGGCTGAACACTGAAGCTTTCTTT; cdr3_aa: CASSFTGLNTEAFF
clone_size: once; j_call: TRBJ2-5; d_call: -; v_call: TRBV6-5; cdr3_nt: TGTGCCAGCAGTTCCGGGCCACAAGAGACCCAGTACTTC; cdr3_aa: CASSSGPQETQYF
clone_size: -; j_call: TRBJ1-5; d_call: -; v_call: TRBV5-6; cdr3_nt: TGTGCCAGCAGCTTCGGCAGGGGCTCCAATCAGCCCCAGCATTTT; cdr3_aa: CASSFGRGSNQPQHF
clone_size: -; j_call: TRBJ1-4; d_call: TRBD1; v_call: TRBV28; cdr3_nt: TGTGCCAGCAGTTTCTATCCGACAGGGCTCACTAATGAAAAACTGTTTTTT; cdr3_aa: CASSFYPTGLTNEKLFF
clone_size: once; j_call: TRBJ2-5; d_call: -; v_call: TRBV5-6; cdr3_nt: TGTGCCAGCAGCTTGGCCGGGGGGCCTACCGCAGAGACCCAGTACTTC; cdr3_aa: CASSLAGGPTAETQYF
clone_size: -; j_call: TRBJ2-5; d_call: TRBD2; v_call: TRBV28; cdr3_nt: TGTGCCAGCAGTTTATTTGTGGCGGGGGGGCCGGAGACCCAGTACTTC; cdr3_aa: CASSLFVAGGPETQYF